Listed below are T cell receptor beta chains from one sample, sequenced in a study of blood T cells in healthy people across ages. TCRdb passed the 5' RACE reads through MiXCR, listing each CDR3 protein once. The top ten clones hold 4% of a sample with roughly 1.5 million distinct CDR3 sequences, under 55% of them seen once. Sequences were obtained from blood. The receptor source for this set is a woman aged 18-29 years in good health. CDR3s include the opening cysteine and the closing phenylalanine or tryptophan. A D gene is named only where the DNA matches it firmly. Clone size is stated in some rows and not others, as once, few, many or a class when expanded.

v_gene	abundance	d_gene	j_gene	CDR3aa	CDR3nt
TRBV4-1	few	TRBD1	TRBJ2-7	CASSLDRLYEQYF	TGCGCCAGCAGCTTGGACAGGTTGTACGAGCAGTACTTC
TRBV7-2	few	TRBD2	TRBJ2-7	CASRVAGESYEQYF	TGTGCCAGCAGAGTCGCGGGGGAGTCCTACGAGCAGTACTTC
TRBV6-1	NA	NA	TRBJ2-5	CASSEALPRDQETQYF	TGTGCCAGCAGTGAAGCGCTTCCCAGGGACCAAGAGACCCAGTACTTC
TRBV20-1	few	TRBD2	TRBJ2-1	CSARKTSGVYNEQFF	TGCAGTGCTAGAAAAACTAGCGGGGTATACAATGAGCAGTTCTTC
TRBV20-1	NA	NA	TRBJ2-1	CSARDPTLLRGRTYNEQFF	TGCAGTGCTAGAGACCCCACCCTACTGCGGGGCCGAACCTACAATGAGCAGTTCTTC
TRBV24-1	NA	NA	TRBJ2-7	CATSRGATYEQYF	TGTGCCACCAGTCGAGGCGCGACCTACGAGCAGTACTTC
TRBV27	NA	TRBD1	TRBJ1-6	CASSLSRGVNSPLHF	TGTGCCAGCAGTTTAAGCAGGGGGGTTAATTCACCCCTCCACTTT
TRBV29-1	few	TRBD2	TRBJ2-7	CSVDTSGTEQYF	TGCAGCGTTGATACTAGCGGGACCGAGCAGTACTTC
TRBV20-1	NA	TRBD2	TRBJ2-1	CSARAPGLGIPEQFF	TGCAGTGCTAGAGCCCCGGGACTAGGGATACCTGAGCAGTTCTTC
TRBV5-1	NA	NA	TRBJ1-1	CASSLWGTYTEAFF	TGCGCCAGCAGCTTGTGGGGGACGTACACTGAAGCTTTCTTT
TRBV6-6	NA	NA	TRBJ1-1	CASSYSGATEAFF	TGTGCCAGCAGTTACTCTGGGGCCACTGAAGCTTTCTTT
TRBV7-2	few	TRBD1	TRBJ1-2	CASSLDATGGFGYTF	TGTGCCAGCAGCTTAGACGCGACAGGGGGCTTTGGCTACACCTTC
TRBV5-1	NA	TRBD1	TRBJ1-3	CASSPGQTSGNTIYF	TGCGCCAGCAGCCCGGGACAGACGTCTGGAAACACCATATATTTT
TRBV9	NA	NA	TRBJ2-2	CASSAIRGSTGELFF	TGTGCCAGCAGCGCCATCAGGGGAAGCACCGGGGAGCTGTTTTTT
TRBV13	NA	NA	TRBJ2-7	CASSSPPGRRYEQYF	TGTGCCAGCAGCTCTCCGCCGGGACGGCGTTACGAGCAGTACTTC
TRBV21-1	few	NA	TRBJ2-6	CASSKHRCNVLTF	TGTGCCAGCAGCAAGCACAGGTGCAACGTCCTGACTTTC
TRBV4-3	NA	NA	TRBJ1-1	CASSQERTLRTEAFF	TGCGCCAGCAGCCAAGAAAGGACATTACGGACTGAAGCTTTCTTT
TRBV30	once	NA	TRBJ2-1	CAWSVLVEQFF	TGTGCCTGGAGTGTACTAGTCGAGCAGTTCTTC
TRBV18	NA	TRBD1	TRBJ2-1	CASSPGRDRQFF	TGTGCCAGCTCACCGGGTAGGGACAGGCAGTTCTTC
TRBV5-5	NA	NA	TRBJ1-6	CASSSIGPGNSPLHF	TGTGCCAGCAGCTCAATAGGGCCGGGGAATTCACCCCTCCACTTT
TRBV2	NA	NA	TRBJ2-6	CASSEDSSGANVLTF	TGTGCCAGCAGTGAGGACAGCTCTGGGGCCAACGTCCTGACTTTC
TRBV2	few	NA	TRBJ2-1	CASTAGSLYNEQFF	TGTGCCAGCACGGCGGGGTCCTTATACAATGAGCAGTTCTTC
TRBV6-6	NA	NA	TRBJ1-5	CASRDGPAGNQPQHF	TGTGCCAGCAGGGACGGACCTGCGGGCAATCAGCCCCAGCATTTT
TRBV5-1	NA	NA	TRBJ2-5	CASRLHGNQETQYF	TGCGCCAGCAGGCTACACGGAAACCAAGAGACCCAGTACTTC
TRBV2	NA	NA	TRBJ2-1	CASSAQINSYNEQFF	TGTGCCAGCAGTGCGCAGATCAACTCCTACAATGAGCAGTTCTTC
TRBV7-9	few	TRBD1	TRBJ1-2	CASSLTGGYYGYTF	TGTGCCAGCAGCTTAACAGGGGGCTATTATGGCTACACCTTC
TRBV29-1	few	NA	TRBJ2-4	CSAETLAKNIQYF	TGCAGCGCCGAGACATTAGCCAAAAACATTCAGTACTTC
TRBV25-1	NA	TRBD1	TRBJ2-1	CATAGGLIWNEQFF	TGTGCCACCGCAGGGGGCCTAATTTGGAATGAGCAGTTCTTC
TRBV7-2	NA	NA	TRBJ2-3	CASSLEGVLAADTQYF	TGTGCCAGCAGCTTAGAAGGTGTATTAGCGGCGGATACGCAGTATTTT
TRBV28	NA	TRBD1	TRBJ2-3	CAGSLSGQGASTDTQYF	TGTGCCGGCAGTTTATCGGGACAGGGGGCATCTACAGATACGCAGTATTTT
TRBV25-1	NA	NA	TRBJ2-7	CASSGGHPSYEQYF	TGTGCCAGCAGTGGTGGACACCCATCCTACGAGCAGTACTTC
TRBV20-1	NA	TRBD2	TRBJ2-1	CSASITGGYNEQFF	TGCAGTGCTAGTATTACGGGAGGGTACAATGAGCAGTTCTTC
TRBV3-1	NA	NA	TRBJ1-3	CASSQFTGNTIYF	TGTGCCAGCAGCCAGTTCACCGGAAACACCATATATTTT
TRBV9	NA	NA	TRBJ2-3	CASSVGSAGQDTQYF	TGTGCCAGCAGCGTGGGTAGTGCGGGGCAGGATACGCAGTATTTT
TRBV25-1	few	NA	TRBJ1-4	CASSEWQNEKLFF	TGTGCCAGCAGTGAGTGGCAGAATGAAAAACTGTTTTTT
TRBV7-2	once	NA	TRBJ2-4	CASSLALWEDPPIAKNIQYF	TGTGCCAGCAGCTTAGCGCTCTGGGAGGACCCTCCTATCGCCAAAAACATTCAGTACTTC
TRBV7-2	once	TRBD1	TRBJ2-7	CASSLTGQGIGEQYF	TGTGCCAGCAGCTTAACGGGACAGGGAATCGGTGAGCAGTACTTC
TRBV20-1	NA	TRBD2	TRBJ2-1	CSARDFLLAGSNNEQFF	TGCAGTGCTAGAGATTTCCTCCTAGCGGGGAGCAACAATGAGCAGTTCTTC
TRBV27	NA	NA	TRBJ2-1	CASSLEAPSYNEQFF	TGTGCCAGCAGTTTAGAGGCCCCCTCCTACAATGAGCAGTTCTTC
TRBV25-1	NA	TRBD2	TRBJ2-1	CASSALTSGIGEQFF	TGTGCCAGCAGTGCCTTGACTAGCGGGATTGGTGAGCAGTTCTTC
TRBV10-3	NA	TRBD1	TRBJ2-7	CAISEARGRAYEQYF	TGTGCCATCAGTGAGGCCAGGGGGCGAGCATACGAGCAGTACTTC
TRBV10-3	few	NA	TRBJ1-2	CAISETAYGYTF	TGTGCCATCAGTGAGACAGCCTATGGCTACACCTTC
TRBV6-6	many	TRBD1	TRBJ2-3	CASSSQGGTDTQYF	TGTGCCAGCAGTTCACAGGGGGGCACAGATACGCAGTATTTT
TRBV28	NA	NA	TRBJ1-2	CASSSRWRAGYGYTF	TGTGCCAGCAGTTCCCGATGGAGGGCGGGCTATGGCTACACCTTC
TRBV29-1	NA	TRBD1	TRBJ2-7	CSVGQGAGNEQYF	TGCAGCGTTGGACAGGGGGCTGGGAACGAGCAGTACTTC
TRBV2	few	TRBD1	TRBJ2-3	CATPLTGSRDTQYF	TGTGCCACACCCCTGACAGGGTCGAGAGATACGCAGTATTTT
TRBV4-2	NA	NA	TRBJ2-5	CASSQAASQETQYF	TGTGCCAGCAGCCAAGCTGCTAGCCAAGAGACCCAGTACTTC
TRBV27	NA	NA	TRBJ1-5	CASNPTRGVQPQHF	TGTGCCAGCAACCCAACACGCGGAGTTCAGCCCCAGCATTTT
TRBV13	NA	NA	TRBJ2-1	CASASGTNTYNEQFF	TGTGCCAGCGCCTCCGGGACCAATACCTACAATGAGCAGTTCTTC
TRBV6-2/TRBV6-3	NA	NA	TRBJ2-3	CASSLSRAFTDTQYF	TGTGCCAGCAGCCTTAGCAGGGCGTTCACAGATACGCAGTATTTT
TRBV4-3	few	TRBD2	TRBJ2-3	CASSHSPTGGTSTDTQYF	TGCGCCAGCAGCCATTCCCCTACGGGGGGGACTAGCACAGATACGCAGTATTTT
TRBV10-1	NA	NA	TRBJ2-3	CASSGLIGTQYF	TGCGCCAGCAGCGGACTTATCGGAACGCAGTATTTT
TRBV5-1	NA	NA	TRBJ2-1	CASSSPPGASYNEQFF	TGCGCCAGCAGCTCACCCCCGGGGGCATCCTACAATGAGCAGTTCTTC
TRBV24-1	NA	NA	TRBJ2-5	CATSKTGVWETQYF	TGTGCCACCAGCAAGACGGGAGTGTGGGAGACCCAGTACTTC
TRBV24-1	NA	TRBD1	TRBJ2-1	CATADRVDYNEQFF	TGTGCCACCGCGGACAGGGTGGACTACAATGAGCAGTTCTTC
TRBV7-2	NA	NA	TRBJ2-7	CASSLDGDGRDEQYF	TGTGCCAGCAGCTTAGACGGGGACGGTAGGGACGAGCAGTACTTC
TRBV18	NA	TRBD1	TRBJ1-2	CASSPLPGQSIYGYTF	TGTGCCAGCTCACCTCTACCGGGACAGAGTATCTATGGCTACACCTTC
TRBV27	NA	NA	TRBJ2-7	CASSLYEGAYEQYF	TGTGCCAGCAGTTTATACGAGGGTGCCTACGAGCAGTACTTC
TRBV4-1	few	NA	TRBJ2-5	CASSQNGETQYF	TGCGCCAGCAGCCAGAATGGAGAGACCCAGTACTTC
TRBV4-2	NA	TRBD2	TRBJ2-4	CASSPLGLAGEKNIQYF	TGTGCCAGCAGCCCCCTGGGACTAGCGGGGGAAAAAAACATTCAGTACTTC